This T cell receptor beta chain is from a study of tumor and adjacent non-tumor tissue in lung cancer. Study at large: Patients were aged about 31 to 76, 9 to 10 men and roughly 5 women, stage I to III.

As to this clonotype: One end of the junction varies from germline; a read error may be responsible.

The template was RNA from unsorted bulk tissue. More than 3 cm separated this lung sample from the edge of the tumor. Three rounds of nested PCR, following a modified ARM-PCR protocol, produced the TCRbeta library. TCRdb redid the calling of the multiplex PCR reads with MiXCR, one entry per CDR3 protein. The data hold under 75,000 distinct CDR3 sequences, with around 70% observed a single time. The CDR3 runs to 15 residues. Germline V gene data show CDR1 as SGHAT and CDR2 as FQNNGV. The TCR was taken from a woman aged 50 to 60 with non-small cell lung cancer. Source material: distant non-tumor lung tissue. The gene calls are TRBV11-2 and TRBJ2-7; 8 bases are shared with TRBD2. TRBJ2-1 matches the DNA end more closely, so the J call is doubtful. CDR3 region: CASSFGTRGYYEQFF. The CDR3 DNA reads TGTGCTAGCAGTTTCGGGACTAGAGGGTACTACGAGCAGTTCTTC.